Below, 23 T cell receptor beta chains from the same sample are listed, as sequenced in a study of PD-1 blockade in classical Hodgkin lymphoma. Clones were read by immunoSEQ multiplex PCR, and TCRdb kept only the in-frame ones, dropping some. The sample records approximately 60,000 clones, roughly nine tenths being singletons. Relapses following autologous stem cell transplantation were seen in all patients, with brentuximab vedotin exposure varying. The specimen was peripheral blood mononuclear cells (PBMCs), collected at baseline. Receptors originate from a human donor with classical Hodgkin lymphoma.

V and J are TRBV7-8 and TRBJ2-7; D unresolved. This CDR3 region has 13 residues. Germline CDR1 SGHVS, CDR2 FQNEAQ. V lost 5 bases, J lost 2 bases, and 10 bases lay in between. The CDR3: CASSHRQAYEQYF. The CDR3 region has the DNA TGTGCCAGCAGCCACAGACAAGCCTACGAGCAGTACTTC.

This clone occurred a few times. The chain has TRBV7-6 and TRBJ2-2; 9 positions match TRBD2. Germline V gene sequence: CDR1 SGHVS, CDR2 FNYEAQ. The trim removed 0 bases at V and 4 bases at J, leaving 3 bases unmatched. The CDR3 loop spans 16 amino acids. The CDR3 region is CASSLALAGPTGELFF. The CDR3 DNA reads as TGTGCCAGCAGCTTAGCCCTAGCGGGGCCCACCGGGGAGCTGTTTTTT. Supplemented by reference TRBV7-6 and TRBJ2-2, the full variable domain reads GAGVSQSPRYKVTKRGQDVALRCDPISGHVSLYWYRQALGQGPEFLTYFNYEAQQDKSGLPNDRFSAERPEGSISTLTIQRTEQRDSAMYRCASSLALAGPTGELFFGEGSRLTVL.

This sequence joins TRBV5-6 and TRBJ2-3, with a possible D match to TRBD2 (6 bases). This CDR3 is 17 amino acids long. Germline loops: CDR1 SGHDT, CDR2 YYEEEE. V lost 4 bases to trimming and J lost 0 bases, with 18 bases between them. The CDR3 region has the DNA TGTGCCAGCAGCCCCCGAGGGGTAGGAGGGAGCACAGATACGCAGTATTTT. Translating gives CASSPRGVGGSTDTQYF. The entire variable domain, with the rest obtained from reference TRBV5-6 and TRBJ2-3, is as follows: DAGVTQSPTHLIKTRGQQVTLRCSPKSGHDTVSWYQQALGQGPQFIFQYYEEEERQRGNFPDRFSGHQFPNYSSELNVNALLLGDSALYLCASSPRGVGGSTDTQYFGPGTRLTVL.

This rearrangement joins TRBV19 to TRBJ2-2; D unclear. This CDR3 has 16 amino acids. The germline V and J ends were trimmed by 8 bases and 0 bases, with 16 bases remaining between them. Germline V gene sequence: CDR1 LNHDA, CDR2 SQIVND (reference sequence). The chain's CDR3 is CASQIGRSANTGELFF. The CDR3 nucleotides read TGTGCCAGTCAAATTGGACGCTCCGCGAACACCGGGGAGCTGTTTTTT.

V gene TRBV11-3 combines with J gene TRBJ2-2; TRBD2 aligns across 13 bases. The CDR3 covers 19 residues. CDR1 is SGHNT and CDR2 is YENEEA in the germline V gene. The V segment lost 2 bases and the J segment 5 bases; nucleotides outside the gene matches: 11. This CDR3 is CASSLTRTSGGGLTGELFF. CDR3 bases: TGTGCCAGCAGCTTAACCCGGACTAGCGGGGGTGGCTTGACCGGGGAGCTGTTTTTT.

This clone appeared once. The chain joins TRBV7-9 to TRBJ2-7, with a possible D match to TRBD1 (5 bases). Trimming took 1 base from V and 2 from J, leaving 9 bases between them. Germline loops: CDR1 SEHNR, CDR2 FQNEAQ (reference sequence). The CDR3 is 14 residues long. This CDR3 reads CASSLDPGTYEQYF. The CDR3 DNA reads as TGTGCCAGCAGCTTAGATCCAGGGACCTACGAGCAGTACTTC.

The chain uses TRBV11-2 and TRBJ2-2, with 7 bases identical to TRBD1. V was clipped by 3 bases and J by 4 bases; unmatched bases: 2. The CDR3 is 14 amino acids. The germline CDR1 and CDR2 sequences are SGHAT and FQNNGV. The CDR3 sequence: CASSFGTATGELFF. Written as DNA, the CDR3 is TGTGCCAGCAGCTTCGGGACAGCCACCGGGGAGCTGTTTTTT.

The chain joins TRBV6-5 to TRBJ2-7; TRBD1 agrees at 11 bases. CDR1 MNHEY and CDR2 SVGAGI come from the germline V gene. Unmatched junction bases numbered 7, after V lost 7 bases and J lost 5 bases. There are 14 residues in the CDR3. The CDR3 DNA follows: TGTGCCAGCAAAGAGGACAGGGGGCTTAACGAGCAGTACTTC. This codes for CASKEDRGLNEQYF.

This rearrangement joins TRBV28 to TRBJ1-3, with D perhaps matching TRBD1 (6 bases). Germline V gene lookup returns CDR1 MDHEN and CDR2 SYDVKM. The CDR3 is made up of 15 amino acids. V lost 5 bases and J lost 4, with 15 bases in between. CDR3 sequence: CASSPREGGGNTIYF. The CDR3 DNA is TGTGCCAGCAGTCCGCGGGAAGGGGGAGGAAACACCATATATTTT.

For this clone: One junction end does not reproduce the germline sequence, and a read error may be involved. The V gene is TRBV7-7, the J gene TRBJ2-2; D is unresolved. The CDR3 contains 15 residues. CDR1 and CDR2 (germline): SSHAT, FNYEAQ (reference sequence). The CDR3 reads CASSLAGVGTGELFF. CDR3 bases: TGTGCTAGCAGCTTAGCTGGTGTCGGTACCGGGGAGCTGTTTTTT.

The chain is built from TRBV18 and TRBJ1-3; D remains unclear. The germline V and J ends were trimmed by 2 bases and 6 bases, with 8 bases remaining between them. CDR1 and CDR2 (germline): KGHSH, LQKENI. The CDR3 runs 13 residues. The CDR3 loop reads CASSPGIENTIYF. The CDR3 nucleotides read TGTGCCAGCTCACCAGGGATTGAAAACACCATATATTTT.

The chain combines TRBV18 with TRBJ2-2, with unresolved D. The CDR3 sequence is 14 residues long. Germline V CDR1 and CDR2: KGHSH, LQKENI. Trimming removed 0 bases at V and 5 bases at J, with 7 bases between. The CDR3 coding sequence is TGTGCCAGCTCACCACCCGGGTTTACCGGGGAGCTGTTTTTT. It yields the protein CASSPPGFTGELFF. Full variable domain (remainder filled in from reference TRBV18 and TRBJ2-2): NAGVMQNPRHLVRRRGQEARLRCSPMKGHSHVYWYRQLPEEGLKFMVYLQKENIIDESGMPKERFSAEFPKEGPSILRIQQVVRGDSAAYFCASSPPGFTGELFFGEGSRLTVL.

The V gene is TRBV10-3, the J gene TRBJ2-1, with 11 bases identical to TRBD2. Germline V CDR1 and CDR2: ENHRY, SYGVKD. After removal of 7 bases from V and 4 bases from J, the junction contained 9 bases not matched to a gene. The CDR3 sequence is 16 residues long. The CDR3 region is CAINPTSGSKYNEQFF. The CDR3 bases are TGTGCCATCAATCCCACTAGCGGGAGTAAGTACAATGAGCAGTTCTTC.

The chain uses TRBV10-1 and TRBJ2-7; D not certain. Germline values: CDR1 WNHNN, CDR2 SYGVQD (reference sequence). The CDR3 covers 17 residues. Trimming pared 0 bases from V and 2 bases from J, leaving 17 bases between. Here the CDR3 reads CASSESWTLSQPYEQYF. Written as DNA, the CDR3 is TGCGCCAGCAGTGAGTCCTGGACCCTGTCTCAACCCTACGAGCAGTACTTC.

This chain links TRBV9 with TRBJ2-6; D is undetermined. Per germline, CDR1 SGDLS and CDR2 YYNGEE. Trimming stripped 6 bases from V and 5 bases from J, with 6 bases between. There are 12 residues in the CDR3. The CDR3 nucleotides are TGTGCCAGCATCGGCAGGGCCAACGTCCTGACTTTC. This encodes CASIGRANVLTF. Together with reference TRBV9 and TRBJ2-6, the CDR3 gives the full variable domain: DSGVTQTPKHLITATGQRVTLRCSPRSGDLSVYWYQQSLDQGLQFLIQYYNGEERAKGNILERFSAQQFPDLHSELNLSSLELGDSALYFCASIGRANVLTFGAGSRLTVL.

The chain joins TRBV18 to TRBJ1-2; 10 bases fit TRBD1. Germline CDR1 KGHSH, CDR2 LQKENI. The CDR3 is made up of 13 amino acids. Trimming took 6 bases from V and 8 from J; bases not matched to a gene: 6. The CDR3 is CASSGTGAEGYTF. CDR3 bases: TGTGCCAGCTCCGGGACAGGGGCAGAAGGCTACACCTTC.

This chain connects TRBV5-1 to TRBJ1-5; D may be TRBD1 (6 bases). V lost 2 bases and J 4 bases, leaving 13 bases between the germline ends. This CDR3 is 15 amino acids long. Germline CDR1 reads SGHRS; CDR2 reads YFSETQ. The CDR3 DNA is TGCGCCAGCAGCTTCGAGGGGGGCAGGAATCAGCCCCAGCATTTT. The encoded protein is CASSFEGGRNQPQHF.

This chain uses TRBV18 with TRBJ2-1, with 9 bases that match TRBD2. This CDR3 has 19 amino acids. CDR1 and CDR2 from the germline V gene are KGHSH and LQKENI. Germline trimming cut 0 bases from V and 0 bases from J; bases unmatched to any gene: 9. The DNA for the CDR3 is TGTGCCAGCTCACCACCGAGGTTAGCGGGGGCGAGCTCCTACAATGAGCAGTTCTTC. It translates to CASSPPRLAGASSYNEQFF.

J is TRBJ2-1 and V is TRBV4-1; TRBD2 matches at 10 bases. Germline CDR1 is MGHRA and CDR2 is YSYEKL. Trimming took 0 bases from V and 9 from J; bases not matched to a gene: 5. The CDR3 has 15 amino acids. Here the CDR3 reads CASSQEASGRAEQFF. The CDR3 DNA sequence: TGCGCCAGCAGCCAAGAGGCTAGCGGGAGAGCTGAGCAGTTCTTC.

The rearrangement uses TRBV4-1 and TRBJ1-1, with 10 bases lining up with TRBD1. The V and J ends lost 4 bases and 0 bases, in that order; junction bases with no gene match: 5. The CDR3 runs to 16 residues. The germline V gene has CDR1 MGHRA and CDR2 YSYEKL. CDR3 DNA: TGCGCCAGCAGCCTAGGGACAGGGGTGATGAACACTGAAGCTTTCTTT. This codes for CASSLGTGVMNTEAFF.

This clone was counted only a few times. This sample includes further DNA sequences coding for the same CDR3. The rearrangement uses TRBV19 and TRBJ1-5, with D tentatively TRBD1 (5 bases). Trimming pared 1 base from V and 4 bases from J, leaving 8 bases between. Germline V CDR1 and CDR2: LNHDA, SQIVND (reference sequence). The CDR3 loop spans 14 amino acids. The CDR3 loop is CASSIVGGNQPQHF. CDR3 DNA: TGTGCCAGTAGTATAGTCGGGGGAAATCAGCCCCAGCATTTT.

The chain uses TRBV19 and TRBJ2-7; 12 bases align to TRBD2. CDR1 and CDR2 from the germline V gene are LNHDA and SQIVND (reference sequence). This CDR3 is 15 amino acids long. V lost 4 bases to trimming and J lost 5 bases; unmatched junction nucleotides: 6. The CDR3 bases are TGTGCCAGTAGTACGACTAGCGGGAGCCCCCACGAGCAGTACTTC. Translated, it gives CASSTTSGSPHEQYF. Supplemented by reference TRBV19 and TRBJ2-7, the full variable domain reads DGGITQSPKYLFRKEGQNVTLSCEQNLNHDAMYWYRQDPGQGLRLIYYSQIVNDFQKGDIAEGYSVSREKKESFPLTVTSAQKNPTAFYLCASSTTSGSPHEQYFGPGTRLTVT.

The V call is TRBV28, the J call TRBJ1-1, with 7 bases aligning to TRBD1. The trim removed 3 bases at V and 0 bases at J, leaving 7 bases unmatched. There are 16 residues in the CDR3. CDR1 and CDR2 (germline): MDHEN, SYDVKM. This CDR3 is CASSFQGEVLNTEAFF. For the CDR3, the DNA is TGTGCCAGCAGTTTCCAGGGGGAGGTTTTGAACACTGAAGCTTTCTTT.